This entry is about one TCR beta chain. Original handling: Nucleated cell counts were estimated from reference gene primer amplification. TCRdb's table, derived via immunoSEQ multiplex PCR, lists solely in-frame clones and lacks some. The DNA gave D and trimming, while V, J and clone size come from that table. The table shows 150,000 to 200,000 clones, with over 70% occurring only once. This CDR3 has 17 residues. CDR1 and CDR2 (germline): SGHNT, YYREEE (reference sequence). Trimming took 4 bases from V and 1 from J; bases not matched to a gene: 5. The entry originates in a study of blood T cell repertoires in COVID-19. Study context: Sources were T cells, B-cell-depleted T cells, or PBMCs; the material itself was cDNA or gDNA.

What was sequenced was peripheral blood. The rearrangement joins TRBV5-4 to TRBJ2-3; 14 nucleotides agree with TRBD2. This clonotype originated in a woman between 65 and 79 years old who had recovered from COVID-19. The DNA for the CDR3 is TGTGCCAGCAGCGGTCCGACTAGCGGGAGGGGCACAGATACGCAGTATTTT. This sequence encodes CASSGPTSGRGTDTQYF. Complete variable domain (other parts from reference TRBV5-4 and TRBJ2-3): ETGVTQSPTHLIKTRGQQVTLRCSSQSGHNTVSWYQQALGQGPQFIFQYYREEENGRGNFPPRFSGLQFPNYSSELNVNALELDDSALYLCASSGPTSGRGTDTQYFGPGTRLTVL.